The T cell receptor (beta chain) under discussion was sequenced for a study of naive and memory T cell subsets. The library had UMIs added by 3' ligation of an oligonucleotide to TCR cDNA. RNA was extracted from less than 3 ml of whole blood of healthy adults. Input was about 1 to 1,100 ng of DNase-treated total RNA without cell sorting. Amplification of ligated cDNA took four PCR rounds with SP2 and nested alpha and beta constant primers. TCRdb analysed the 5' RACE reads with MiXCR anew, one entry per CDR3 protein. This repertoire shows approximately 58,000 distinct CDR3 sequences, roughly 6.7% found once; its top ten account for around 10%. CDR1 is LNHDA, CDR2 SQIVND, per germline (reference sequence). Trimming removed 8 bases at V and 4 bases at J, with 21 bases between. The CDR3 consists of 16 residues.

This receptor was taken from a male donor in good health. This chain uses TRBV19 with TRBJ2-1, with D maybe TRBD1 (5 bases). The CDR3 loop is CASGLVGQALYNEQFF. In nucleotides, the CDR3 is TGTGCCAGTGGTCTCGTGGGGCAGGCGCTATACAATGAGCAGTTCTTC.